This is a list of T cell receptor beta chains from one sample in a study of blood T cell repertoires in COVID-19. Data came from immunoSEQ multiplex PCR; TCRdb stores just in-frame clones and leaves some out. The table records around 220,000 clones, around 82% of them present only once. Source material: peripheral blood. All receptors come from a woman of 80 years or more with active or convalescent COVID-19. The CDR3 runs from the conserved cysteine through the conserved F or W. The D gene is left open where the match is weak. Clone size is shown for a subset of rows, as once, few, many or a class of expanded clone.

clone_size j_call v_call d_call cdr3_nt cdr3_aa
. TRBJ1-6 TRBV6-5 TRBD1 TGTGCCAGCAGTAAATACGGACAGGGTACTTCACCCCTCCACTTT CASSKYGQGTSPLHF
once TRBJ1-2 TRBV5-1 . TGCGCCAGCAGCTTGGCCCAGGCTCTCTATGGCTACACCTTC CASSLAQALYGYTF
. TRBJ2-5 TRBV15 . TGTGCCACCACTCGCGTTGATGGAGAGACCCAGTACTTC CATTRVDGETQYF
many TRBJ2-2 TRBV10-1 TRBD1 TGCGCCAGCAATGGACAGGGGACCGGGGAGCTGTTTTTT CASNGQGTGELFF
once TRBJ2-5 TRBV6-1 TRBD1 TGTGCCAGCAGTGCTCACGGGACAGGGGATCTCCAAGAGACCCAGTACTTC CASSAHGTGDLQETQYF
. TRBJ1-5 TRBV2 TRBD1 TGTGCCAGCAGTGCGACTACAGGGGACCAGCCCCAGCATTTT CASSATTGDQPQHF
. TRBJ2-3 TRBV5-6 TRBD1 TGTGCCAGCAGCCACTGGACAGGTAGCACAGATACGCAGTATTTT CASSHWTGSTDTQYF
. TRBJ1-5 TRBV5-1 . TGCGCCAGCCGGAGAGACAGTGAGAGTCAGCCCCAGCATTTT CASRRDSESQPQHF
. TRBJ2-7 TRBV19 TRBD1 TGTGCCAGTAGTCGGGACAGGGTGACGGGCGAGCAGTACTTC CASSRDRVTGEQYF
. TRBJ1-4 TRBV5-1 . TGCGCCAGCAGCTTGGGTGCAGGGGAAAAACTGTTTTTT CASSLGAGEKLFF
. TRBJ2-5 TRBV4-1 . TGCGCCAGCAGCCAAGGAGAACTTCAAGAGACCCAGTACTTC CASSQGELQETQYF
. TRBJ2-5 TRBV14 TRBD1 TGTGCCAGCAGCCAAGACCGGACAGGGCCCCAGTACTTC CASSQDRTGPQYF
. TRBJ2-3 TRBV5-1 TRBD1 TGCGCCAGCAGCGAGGGACAGGGTGGCACAGATACGCAGTATTTT CASSEGQGGTDTQYF
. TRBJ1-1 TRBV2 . TGTGCCAGCAGTAGCACAGAGAACACTGAAGCTTTCTTT CASSSTENTEAFF
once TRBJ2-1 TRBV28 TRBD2 TGTGCCAGCAGTTCTTTAGCGGGGTGGGATGAGCAGTTCTTC CASSSLAGWDEQFF
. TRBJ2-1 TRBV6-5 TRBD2 TGTGCCAGCAGTTACGGACTAGCGGGAGGCAATGAGCAGTTCTTC CASSYGLAGGNEQFF
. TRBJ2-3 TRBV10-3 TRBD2 TGTGCCATCAGTGATGGGGGACTAGTGGTACCAGATACGCAGTATTTT CAISDGGLVVPDTQYF
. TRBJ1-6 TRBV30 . TGTGCCTGGAGTGTACTTGACACCGGTCGGTCACCCCTCCACTTT CAWSVLDTGRSPLHF
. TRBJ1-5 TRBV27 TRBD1 TGTGCCAGTACGCTTAACAGGGGAGGGCCCCAGCATTTT CASTLNRGGPQHF
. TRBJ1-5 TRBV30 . TGTGCCTGGAGGCCTACAGGGTACAATCAGCCCCAGCATTTT CAWRPTGYNQPQHF
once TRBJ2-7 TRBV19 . TGTGCCAGTAGTATTGGTCTAGCGTTGGGCGAGCAGTACTTC CASSIGLALGEQYF
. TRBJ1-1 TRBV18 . TGTGCCAGCTCACCGGCGGTCCGGGGAAACACTGAAGCTTTCTTT CASSPAVRGNTEAFF
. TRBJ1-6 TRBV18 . TGTGCCAGCTCACCAACTGGGCCAGGGTTTGATTCACCCCTCCACTTT CASSPTGPGFDSPLHF
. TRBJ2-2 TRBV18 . TGTGCCAGCTCACCACCGTCGGTGCGGAACACCGGGGAGCTGTTTTTT CASSPPSVRNTGELFF
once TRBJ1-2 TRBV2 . TGTGCCAGCAGTGACTCGGGAAGGTTGGGCGGCTACACCTTC CASSDSGRLGGYTF
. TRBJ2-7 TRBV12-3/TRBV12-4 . TGTGCCAGCAGTAACCGGGACTTGGGCGAGCAGTACTTC CASSNRDLGEQYF
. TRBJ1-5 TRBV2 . TGTGCCAGCAGTGACCGGGTCGGCAATCAGCCCCAGCATTTT CASSDRVGNQPQHF
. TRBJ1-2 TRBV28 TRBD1 TGTGCCAGCAGTTTCGGACAGGGCCCCTATGGCTACACCTTC CASSFGQGPYGYTF
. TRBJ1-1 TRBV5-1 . TGCGCCAGCAGCTTGCAGGAGGGGGAGGGGAGCACTGAAGCTTTCTTT CASSLQEGEGSTEAFF
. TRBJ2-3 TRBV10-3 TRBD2 TGTGCCATCAAGAGCGGGGGGGCCTTTGATACGCAGTATTTT CAIKSGGAFDTQYF
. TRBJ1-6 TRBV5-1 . TGCGCCAGCCAACCCCGCGGCGGGACTGGTAATTCACCCCTCCACTTT CASQPRGGTGNSPLHF
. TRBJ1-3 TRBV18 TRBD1 TGTGCCAGCTCAACCAGGGACAGGGTAATCGGAAACACCATATATTTT CASSTRDRVIGNTIYF
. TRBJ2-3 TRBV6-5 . TGTGCCAGCAGCCCCAGGGGATTAAGGACAGATACGCAGTATTTT CASSPRGLRTDTQYF
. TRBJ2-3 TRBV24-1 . TGTGCCACCAGTGATTCCAGGGTATTTGAGGAGGGAGATACGCAGTATTTT CATSDSRVFEEGDTQYF
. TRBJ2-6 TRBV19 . TGTGCCAGTAGTCCCCGGTACTCAAACTCTGGGGCCAACGTCCTGACTTTC CASSPRYSNSGANVLTF
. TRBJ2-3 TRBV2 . TGTGCCAGCAGTGCACAGGCGGCACTAGCAGATCGTACAGATACGCAGTATTTT CASSAQAALADRTDTQYF
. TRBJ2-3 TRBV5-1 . TGCGCCAGCAGCCCCGGACAGACCCCCACAGATACGCAGTATTTT CASSPGQTPTDTQYF
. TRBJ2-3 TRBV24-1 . TGTGCCACCAGTGATGACAGAATAACCACAGATACGCAGTATTTT CATSDDRITTDTQYF
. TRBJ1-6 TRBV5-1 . TGCGCCAGCAGCTTGGGGTCGGGGGAATGGAATTCACCCCTCCACTTT CASSLGSGEWNSPLHF